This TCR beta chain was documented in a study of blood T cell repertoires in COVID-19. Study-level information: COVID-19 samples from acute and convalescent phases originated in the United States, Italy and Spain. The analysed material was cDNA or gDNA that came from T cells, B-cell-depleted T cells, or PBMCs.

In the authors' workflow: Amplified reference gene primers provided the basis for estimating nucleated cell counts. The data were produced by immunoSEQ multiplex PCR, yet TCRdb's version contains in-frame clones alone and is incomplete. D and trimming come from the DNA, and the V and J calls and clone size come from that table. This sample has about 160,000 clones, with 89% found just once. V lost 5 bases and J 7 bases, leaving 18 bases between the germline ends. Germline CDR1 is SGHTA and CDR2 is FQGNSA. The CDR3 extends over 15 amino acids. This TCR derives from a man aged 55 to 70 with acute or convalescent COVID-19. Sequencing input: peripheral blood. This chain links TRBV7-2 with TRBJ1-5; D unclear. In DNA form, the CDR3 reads TGTGCCAGCAGCGCGGACTTCGCAGCCATACAGCCCCAGCATTTT. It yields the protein CASSADFAAIQPQHF.